These T cell receptor beta chains were read from a single sample in a study of blood T cell repertoires in COVID-19. Assay: immunoSEQ multiplex PCR; the TCRdb copy retains only in-frame clones and omits some. Of around 190,000 clones listed, about four fifths are singletons. Sequences were obtained from peripheral blood. These receptors all stem from a woman aged 65 to 85 with COVID-19, enrolled during active disease. CDR3s include the opening cysteine and the closing phenylalanine or tryptophan. Fields, in order: clone size, D gene, CDR3 length, V gene, J gene, CDR3 protein, CDR3 DNA. The D gene is left open where the match is weak. Expanded clones are given a class, and other clones once, few, many or no size at all.

>NA|TRBD2|15|TRBV6-1|TRBJ2-1
CASSEGLAGVNEQFF
TGTGCCAGCAGTGAAGGACTAGCGGGAGTGAACGAGCAGTTCTTC
>NA|NA|13|TRBV9|TRBJ2-5
CASSVTGEGTQYF
TGTGCCAGCAGCGTGACAGGGGAGGGGACCCAGTACTTC
>NA|NA|14|TRBV7-9|TRBJ2-7
CASSPVLPTGEQYF
TGTGCCAGCAGCCCCGTCCTTCCGACGGGCGAGCAGTACTTC
>NA|TRBD2|16|TRBV18|TRBJ2-3
CASSSMGTSSGDTQYF
TGTGCCAGCTCAAGTATGGGGACTAGCTCCGGGGATACGCAGTATTTT
>NA|NA|15|TRBV28|TRBJ1-5
CASFAGSRGGQPQHF
TGTGCCAGCTTTGCGGGGTCCCGGGGGGGTCAGCCCCAGCATTTT
>NA|TRBD2|14|TRBV18|TRBJ2-5
CASSRSAGQETQYF
TGTGCCAGCTCACGGTCAGCGGGGCAAGAGACCCAGTACTTC
>NA|TRBD2|14|TRBV10-3|TRBJ2-7
CATTREAGSYEQYF
TGTGCCACTACCCGGGAGGCAGGGTCCTACGAGCAGTACTTC
>NA|NA|13|TRBV28|TRBJ2-7
CASRESGPYEQYF
TGTGCCAGCAGGGAGAGCGGACCATACGAGCAGTACTTC
>NA|NA|15|TRBV9|TRBJ2-2
CASSVGRANTGELFF
TGTGCCAGCAGCGTAGGGAGGGCGAACACCGGGGAGCTGTTTTTT
>NA|NA|15|TRBV9|TRBJ1-3
CASSVEYNSGNTIYF
TGTGCCAGCAGCGTAGAATATAACTCTGGAAACACCATATATTTT
>NA|NA|15|TRBV2|TRBJ2-1
CASSDQGLGNNEQFF
TGTGCCAGCAGTGATCAGGGGTTGGGAAACAATGAGCAGTTCTTC
>NA|TRBD1|14|TRBV5-1|TRBJ2-3
CASSSQGATDTQYF
TGCGCCAGCAGCTCACAGGGGGCCACAGATACGCAGTATTTT
>NA|NA|13|TRBV28|TRBJ1-5
CASTITGNQPQHF
TGTGCCAGCACCATAACAGGTAATCAGCCCCAGCATTTT
>NA|NA|17|TRBV21-1|TRBJ1-5
CASVQRLKGRRGQPQHF
TGTGCCAGCGTGCAACGGTTAAAGGGGCGGCGGGGTCAGCCCCAGCATTTT
>NA|NA|14|TRBV18|TRBJ1-1
CASSPGQQNTEAFF
TGTGCCAGCTCACCGGGCCAACAGAACACTGAAGCTTTCTTT
>NA|NA|16|TRBV5-5|TRBJ1-2
CASSLSWEGLDYGYTF
TGTGCCAGCAGCTTGTCCTGGGAGGGTTTGGACTATGGCTACACCTTC
>NA|NA|15|TRBV5-4|TRBJ2-7
CASSFSRTETYEQYF
TGTGCCAGCAGCTTTTCCAGGACAGAGACCTACGAGCAGTACTTC
>NA|TRBD2|15|TRBV6-6|TRBJ2-5
CASSRSTSGVKTQYF
TGTGCCAGCAGTCGATCCACTAGCGGGGTAAAGACCCAGTACTTC
>NA|TRBD1|14|TRBV5-5|TRBJ1-2
CASSPGQGKGGYTF
TGTGCCAGCAGCCCGGGACAGGGGAAGGGCGGCTACACCTTC
>NA|NA|13|TRBV19|TRBJ1-5
CASSILSDQPQHF
TGTGCCAGTAGTATTTTATCGGATCAGCCCCAGCATTTT
>NA|NA|14|TRBV7-2|TRBJ2-5
CASSSSRDTETQYF
TGTGCCAGCAGCTCGAGCCGGGACACAGAGACCCAGTACTTC
>once|TRBD2|15|TRBV7-2|TRBJ2-5
CASSLEGTSEKTQYF
TGTGCCAGCAGCTTAGAAGGGACTAGCGAGAAGACCCAGTACTTC
>few|TRBD1|11|TRBV20-1|TRBJ2-1
CSVQGVNEQFF
TGCAGTGTACAGGGGGTGAATGAGCAGTTCTTC
>NA|NA|13|TRBV10-3|TRBJ2-5
CATQRGGQETQYF
TGTGCCACCCAACGCGGCGGGCAAGAGACCCAGTACTTC
>NA|NA|13|TRBV5-4|TRBJ2-5
CASSLQQSETQYF
TGTGCCAGCAGCTTGCAACAATCAGAGACCCAGTACTTC
>NA|TRBD1|15|TRBV28|TRBJ2-7
CASSPPRDRVHEQYF
TGTGCCAGCAGCCCCCCCCGGGACAGGGTCCACGAGCAGTACTTC
>once|NA|16|TRBV7-3|TRBJ2-1
CASSLRGGVSYNEQFF
TGTGCCAGCAGCTTAAGAGGAGGGGTCTCCTACAATGAGCAGTTCTTC
>NA|TRBD1|17|TRBV2|TRBJ2-6
CASSEDRALGGANVLTF
TGTGCCAGCAGTGAGGACAGGGCTTTGGGGGGGGCCAACGTCCTGACTTTC
>NA|TRBD1|14|TRBV4-1|TRBJ2-5
CASSQGTGKETQYF
TGCGCCAGCAGCCAAGGGACAGGGAAAGAGACCCAGTACTTC
>NA|NA|14|TRBV24-1|TRBJ2-2
CASKGGRDTGELFF
TGTGCCTCCAAGGGGGGGCGTGACACCGGGGAGCTGTTTTTT
>NA|NA|12|TRBV2|TRBJ1-2
CASSPGNYGYTF
TGTGCCAGCAGTCCGGGGAACTATGGCTACACCTTC
>NA|NA|14|TRBV7-9|TRBJ1-1
CASSLGQPNTEAFF
TGTGCCAGCAGCTTAGGACAGCCGAACACTGAAGCTTTCTTT
>few|TRBD1|15|TRBV28|TRBJ2-1
CASSSRDRPYNEQFF
TGTGCCAGCAGTTCTCGGGACAGGCCTTACAATGAGCAGTTCTTC
>NA|TRBD2|15|TRBV20-1|TRBJ2-7
CSASRSASGIYEQYF
TGCAGTGCTAGTCGGTCGGCTAGCGGGATCTACGAGCAGTACTTC
>few|TRBD1|14|TRBV19|TRBJ1-2
CASIGTGLDYGYTF
TGTGCCAGTATTGGGACAGGGTTGGACTATGGCTACACCTTC
>few|TRBD1|15|TRBV30|TRBJ2-1
CAWANTGEGYNEQFF
TGTGCCTGGGCCAACACAGGGGAAGGCTACAATGAGCAGTTCTTC
>NA|NA|13|TRBV29-1|TRBJ2-4
CSDPTVPQNIQYF
TGCAGCGATCCGACAGTCCCCCAAAACATTCAGTACTTC
>NA|TRBD1|14|TRBV28|TRBJ2-7
CASSTTGDTYEQYF
TGTGCCAGCAGTACGACAGGGGACACCTACGAGCAGTACTTC
>NA|TRBD1|14|TRBV13|TRBJ1-6
CASSQGQFGSPLHF
TGTGCCAGCAGCCAGGGACAGTTTGGTTCACCCCTCCACTTT
>NA|NA|12|TRBV5-4|TRBJ1-6
CASNSKDSPLHF
TGTGCCAGCAACTCTAAAGATTCACCCCTCCACTTT
>NA|TRBD1|15|TRBV28|TRBJ2-7
CASSSSGQGAIEQYF
TGTGCCAGCAGTTCGTCGGGACAGGGGGCGATCGAGCAGTACTTC
>NA|NA|14|TRBV19|TRBJ2-3
CASNRPGVTDTQYF
TGTGCCAGTAACCGGCCGGGGGTCACAGATACGCAGTATTTT
>NA|NA|15|TRBV19|TRBJ1-6
CASTGGAAENSPLHF
TGTGCCAGTACGGGGGGGGCAGCCGAAAATTCACCCCTCCACTTT
>NA|TRBD2|14|TRBV19|TRBJ2-7
CASTRDSGAYEQYF
TGTGCCAGTACCCGGGATAGCGGGGCCTACGAGCAGTACTTC
>NA|NA|15|TRBV5-6|TRBJ2-7
CASSLKVATTTKQYF
TGTGCCAGCAGCTTGAAAGTTGCGACTACAACTAAGCAGTACTTC
>NA|TRBD2|17|TRBV18|TRBJ2-1
CASSPPVGLADLNEQFF
TGTGCCAGCTCACCACCCGTCGGGCTAGCGGACCTCAATGAGCAGTTCTTC
>NA|NA|15|TRBV5-1|TRBJ2-2
CASKRKLASTGELFF
TGCGCCAGCAAAAGAAAACTAGCTAGCACCGGGGAGCTGTTTTTT
>NA|TRBD1|14|TRBV18|TRBJ2-7
CASSTGTGDFEQYF
TGTGCCAGCTCTACCGGGACAGGGGATTTCGAGCAGTACTTC